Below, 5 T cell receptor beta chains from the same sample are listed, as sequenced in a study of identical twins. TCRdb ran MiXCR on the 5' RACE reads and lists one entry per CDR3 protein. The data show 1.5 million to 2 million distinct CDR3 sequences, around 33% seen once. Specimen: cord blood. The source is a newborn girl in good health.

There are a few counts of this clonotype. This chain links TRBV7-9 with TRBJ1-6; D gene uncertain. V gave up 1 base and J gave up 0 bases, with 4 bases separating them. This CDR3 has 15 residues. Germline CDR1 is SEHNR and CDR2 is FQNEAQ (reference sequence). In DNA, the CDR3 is TGTGCCAGCAGCTTAGGGCTCTCCTATAATTCACCCCTCCACTTT. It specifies CASSLGLSYNSPLHF.

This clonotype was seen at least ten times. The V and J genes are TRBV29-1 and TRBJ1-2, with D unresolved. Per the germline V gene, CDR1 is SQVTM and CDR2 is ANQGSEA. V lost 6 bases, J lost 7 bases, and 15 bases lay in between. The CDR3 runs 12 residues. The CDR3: CSVAGVQIGYTF. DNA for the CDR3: TGCAGCGTAGCCGGCGTGCAGATTGGCTACACCTTC.

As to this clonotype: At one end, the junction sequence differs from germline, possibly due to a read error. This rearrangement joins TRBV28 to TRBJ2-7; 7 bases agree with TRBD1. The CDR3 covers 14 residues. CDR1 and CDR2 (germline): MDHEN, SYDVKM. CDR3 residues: CAGSFSGQRYEQYF. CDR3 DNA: TGTGCCGGCAGTTTCTCGGGACAGCGCTACGAGCAGTACTTC.

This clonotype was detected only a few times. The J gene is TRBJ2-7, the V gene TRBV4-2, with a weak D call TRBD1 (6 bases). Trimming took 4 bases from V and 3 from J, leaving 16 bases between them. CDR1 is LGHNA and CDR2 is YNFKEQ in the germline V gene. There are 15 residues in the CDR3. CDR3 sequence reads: CASSPLDSPFYEQYF. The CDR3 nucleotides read TGTGCCAGCAGCCCCCTGGACAGTCCGTTCTACGAGCAGTACTTC.

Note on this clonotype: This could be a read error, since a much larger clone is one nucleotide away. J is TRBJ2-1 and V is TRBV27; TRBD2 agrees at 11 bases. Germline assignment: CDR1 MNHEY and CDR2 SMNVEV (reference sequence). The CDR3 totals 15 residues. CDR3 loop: CASSLISGGAYEQLF. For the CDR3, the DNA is TGTGCCAGCAGTTTAATTAGCGGGGGGGCTTATGAGCAGTTATTC.